Considering frequency, the clone carrying this TCR beta chain is large. The antigen is unknown. These data come from a study of CD8 T cells in cerebrospinal fluid in Alzheimer's disease. Neurodegeneration in patients was confirmed with biomarkers including neurofilament, amyloid-beta and tau. For droplet-based sequencing, live CSF cells were sorted using a live/dead marker. TCRdb reprocessed the 10x single-cell sequencing reads, with one entry per CDR3 protein and no DNA. The sample holds nearly 500 distinct CDR3 sequences. Points from the study as a whole: No causal link between EBV and Alzheimer's follows from EBV-specific cerebrospinal fluid TCRs, authors warned.

This clonotype originated in a human donor with Parkinson's disease. Material for sequencing was cerebrospinal fluid.

The CDR3 here is CAWTRGRGTYEQYF. This chain joins TRBV30 and TRBJ2-7; lacking DNA, the TRBD1 call made by TCRdb goes unchecked. Germline CDR1 reads GTSNPN; CDR2 reads SVGIG (reference sequence). The length of the CDR3 is 14 residues.